This passage covers 5 T cell receptor beta chains from one sample sequenced in a study of shared T cell receptors in the human thymus. Sequencing used immunoSEQ multiplex PCR; TCRdb keeps in-frame clones, though not all of them. The data contain roughly 560,000 clones, more than 75% of them singletons. These data are also associated with another study on human thymus T cells.

Sequences were obtained from thymocytes. These receptors were collected from a boy under two years old with a congenital heart defect.

The rearrangement joins TRBV28 to TRBJ2-4, with 7 bases aligning to TRBD2. The CDR3 loop spans 14 amino acids. Trimming removed 8 bases from V and 6 bases from J; junction bases left unmatched: 10. Germline assignment: CDR1 MDHEN and CDR2 SYDVKM. CDR3 nucleotides: TGTGCCAGCTCTCAGAGTTGGGGGGGAAACATTCAGTACTTC. This encodes CASSQSWGGNIQYF.

V is TRBV5-6 and J is TRBJ2-1; TRBD2 matches at 14 bases. Unmatched junction bases numbered 8, after V lost 2 bases and J lost 7 bases. CDR1 is SGHDT, CDR2 YYEEEE, per germline. The CDR3 runs 17 residues. The CDR3 sequence is CASSLEGLAGGGNEQFF. Written as DNA, the CDR3 is TGTGCCAGCAGCTTAGAAGGACTAGCGGGAGGTGGTAATGAGCAGTTCTTC. Variable domain in full (rest from reference TRBV5-6 and TRBJ2-1): DAGVTQSPTHLIKTRGQQVTLRCSPKSGHDTVSWYQQALGQGPQFIFQYYEEEERQRGNFPDRFSGHQFPNYSSELNVNALLLGDSALYLCASSLEGLAGGGNEQFFGPGTRLTVL.

The chain uses TRBV6-6 and TRBJ2-1; TRBD2 matches at 8 bases. The V gene's germline CDR1 is MNHNY and CDR2 SVGAGI (reference sequence). CDR3 size: 16 residues. V shed 2 bases and J 8 bases; nucleotides not matched to a gene: 11. The CDR3 bases are TGTGCCAGCAGTTACCCCGGGAGGGGGAGTCCCGATGAGCAGTTCTTC. Amino acid sequence: CASSYPGRGSPDEQFF.

This sequence joins TRBV12-5 and TRBJ1-5, with unresolved D. Deletions cut 5 bases from V and 0 bases from J, with 8 bases between. In germline, CDR1 is LGHNT, CDR2 FRNRAP. This CDR3 is built from 14 residues. CDR3 region: CASGPSYSNQPQHF. For the CDR3, the DNA is TGTGCTAGTGGTCCCAGTTATAGCAATCAGCCCCAGCATTTT.

CDR3 nucleotide sequence: TGTGCCAGCAGTTTATTGGGACTAGCGAACGAGCAGTACTTC. Protein product: CASSLLGLANEQYF. The chain joins TRBV28 to TRBJ2-7, with 10 nucleotides matching TRBD2. This CDR3 contains 14 residues. J was trimmed by 5 bases and V by 1 base; bases with no gene match: 2. In germline, CDR1 is MDHEN, CDR2 SYDVKM.